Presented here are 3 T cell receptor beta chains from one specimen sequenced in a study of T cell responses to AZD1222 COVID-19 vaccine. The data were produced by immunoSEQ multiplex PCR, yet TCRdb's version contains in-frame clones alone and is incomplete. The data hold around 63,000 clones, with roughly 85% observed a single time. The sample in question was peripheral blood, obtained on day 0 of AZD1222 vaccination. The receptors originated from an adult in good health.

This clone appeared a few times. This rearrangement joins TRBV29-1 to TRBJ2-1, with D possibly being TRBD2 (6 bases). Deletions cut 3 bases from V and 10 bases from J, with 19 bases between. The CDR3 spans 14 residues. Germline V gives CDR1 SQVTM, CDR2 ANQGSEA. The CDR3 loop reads CSVEGRGNGGEQFF. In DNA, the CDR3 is TGCAGCGTTGAGGGGCGGGGAAACGGAGGGGAGCAGTTCTTC.

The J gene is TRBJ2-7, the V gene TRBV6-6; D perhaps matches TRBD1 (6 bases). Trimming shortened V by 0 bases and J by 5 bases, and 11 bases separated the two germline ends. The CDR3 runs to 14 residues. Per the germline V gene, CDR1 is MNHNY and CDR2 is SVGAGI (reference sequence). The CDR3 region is CASSYSTQGNEQYF. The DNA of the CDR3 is TGTGCCAGCAGTTACTCGACACAGGGCAACGAGCAGTACTTC.

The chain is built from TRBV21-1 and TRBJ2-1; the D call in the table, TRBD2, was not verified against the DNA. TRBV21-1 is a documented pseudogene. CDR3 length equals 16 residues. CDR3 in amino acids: CASSKVTRYVSNEQFF. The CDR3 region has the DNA TGTGCCAGCAGCAAAGTTACTAGGTACGTCTCGAATGAGCAGTTCTTC.